This TCR beta chain was sequenced for a study of tumor-infiltrating lymphocytes in primary liver carcinoma. Study summary: Patients, male and female, were 30 to 69 years old.

The CDR3 contains 16 residues. From germline, CDR1 is SGHDN and CDR2 FVKESK. Each 20-30 mg portion of unsorted bulk tissue served as the source for co-extraction of RNA and DNA. TCR beta cDNA was reverse-transcribed from about 550 ng of total RNA. The reaction used a constant-region primer and ProtoScript II reverse transcriptase. Three nested multiplex PCR rounds, a slightly modified ARM-PCR, produced the libraries for TCR beta. The study ran its first two PCR rounds for roughly 11 cycles each, using TRBV1-TRBV30 forward primers and a C-beta reverse primer. TCRdb redid the calling of the multiplex PCR reads with MiXCR, one entry per CDR3 protein. The repertoire includes some 110,000 distinct CDR3 sequences, around 83% of them detected once, and roughly a fifth sits in the top ten. To note about this clonotype: The junction does not match germline at one end; this may be a read error.

This chain links TRBV14 with TRBJ2-3; 8 bases fit TRBD1. This clonotype was obtained from a man aged 35 to 55 with primary liver carcinoma and hepatitis B virus infection. The material sequenced was liver tumor tissue from sampling region 3. Subset given: tumor region T3, left-lateral pole. CDR3 bases: TGCGCCAGCATCCAACGACAGGGGAGAGGGACAGATACGGAGTATTTT. Translating gives CASIQRQGRGTDTEYF.